These T cell receptor beta chains were read from a single sample in a study of cytomegalovirus exposure and HLA in healthy donors. Method: immunoSEQ multiplex PCR; TCRdb's copy keeps in-frame clones and lacks some. The sample lists roughly 66,000 clones; 55% to 65% were seen once. Source material: PBMCs. The receptors originated from a woman aged 50 to 65 in good health and CMV-seronegative. The CDR3 runs from the conserved cysteine through the conserved F or W. Each record gives: D gene, J gene, V gene, clone size, CDR3 length, CDR3 DNA, CDR3 protein. D genes are given only for firm matches. The size field is filled for only some rows; it gives once, few, many or a size class.

>NA|TRBJ2-5|TRBV5-1|NA|13
TGCGCCAGCAGCTTGGGAGGGCTGGAGACCCAGTACTTC
CASSLGGLETQYF
>NA|TRBJ2-3|TRBV2|NA|14
TGTGCCAGCAGTTTCCTCACTAGCACAGATACGCAGTATTTT
CASSFLTSTDTQYF
>TRBD1|TRBJ1-1|TRBV5-1|NA|19
TGCGCCAGCAGCTTGGCCAATCCGGGACAGGCGCCGATGAACACTGAAGCTTTCTTT
CASSLANPGQAPMNTEAFF
>NA|TRBJ2-4|TRBV28|NA|19
TGTGCCAGCAGTCCTCGCGGGGGCGCGGGGTGGTTAGCCAAAAACATTCAGTACTTC
CASSPRGGAGWLAKNIQYF
>NA|TRBJ1-1|TRBV29-1|NA|13
TGCAGCGGTCAGACGAGGGTAGGCGCTGAAGCTTTCTTT
CSGQTRVGAEAFF
>NA|TRBJ1-4|TRBV29-1|NA|12
TGCAGCGTTGGGGAGGGAAGTGAAAAACTGTTTTTT
CSVGEGSEKLFF
>NA|TRBJ2-5|TRBV18|NA|15
TGTGCCAGCTCGCATGAACAGGGATGGGAAGAGACCCAGTACTTC
CASSHEQGWEETQYF
>TRBD1|TRBJ1-1|TRBV15|NA|14
TGTGCCACCAGCCGACAGGACAGGGGAACTGAAGCTTTCTTT
CATSRQDRGTEAFF
>NA|TRBJ1-2|TRBV19|NA|15
TGTGCCAGTAGTATTCGCGGCGGAACTAACTATGGCTACACCTTC
CASSIRGGTNYGYTF
>NA|TRBJ2-1|TRBV5-1|NA|13
TGCGCCAGCATAGGACTGAACTACAATGAGCAGTTCTTC
CASIGLNYNEQFF
>TRBD1|TRBJ2-5|TRBV7-8|NA|14
TGTGCCAGCAGGGACAGGGGAGGTGGGGAGACCCAGTACTTC
CASRDRGGGETQYF
>TRBD2|TRBJ2-2|TRBV5-4|NA|18
TGTGCCAGCAGCGGCGCGGGCGGGACTAGCGGGATCACCGGGGAGCTGTTTTTT
CASSGAGGTSGITGELFF
>NA|TRBJ1-5|TRBV18|few|16
TGTGCCAGCTCAGCGAGTAGCCCGGGAGGAAATCAGCCCCAGCATTTT
CASSASSPGGNQPQHF
>NA|TRBJ2-7|TRBV6-5|NA|15
TGTGCCAGCAGTTACTCGACGGCAGGGTCTCTCGAGCAGTACTTC
CASSYSTAGSLEQYF
>TRBD2|TRBJ2-1|TRBV6-5|NA|15
TGTGCCAGCAGTTTTAAACGGGGGGGTTACAATGAGCAGTTCTTC
CASSFKRGGYNEQFF
>NA|TRBJ1-5|TRBV7-9|NA|15
TGTGCCAGCAGCTCGCAGGGATCCAGCAATCAGCCCCAGCATTTT
CASSSQGSSNQPQHF
>TRBD1|TRBJ2-1|TRBV4-3|NA|13
TGCGCCAGCAGCCAAGATTCTGGGGGACAGAAGGTCTTC
CASSQDSGGQKVF
>TRBD1|TRBJ1-4|TRBV5-1|NA|15
TGCGCCAGCAGGGGACAGGGGGCAACTAATGAAAAACTGTTTTTT
CASRGQGATNEKLFF
>TRBD2|TRBJ2-1|TRBV5-1|NA|14
TGCGCCAGCAGCTTGACTAGCGGGTACAATGAGCAGTTCTTC
CASSLTSGYNEQFF